Detailed here is one T cell receptor (beta chain). Its antigen is currently unknown. The data stem from a study of cytomegalovirus exposure and HLA in healthy donors. Study-level points and caveats: CMV serostatus was the sole immune exposure data available. A later examination showed that TCR association rates differed by HLA locus, with DRB1 most and HLA-C fewest.

V lost 6 bases to trimming and J lost 2 bases, with 19 bases between them. The germline CDR1 and CDR2 sequences are SNHLY and FYNNEI. There are 16 residues in the CDR3. While unrecorded immune exposures were likely, the donors were nominally healthy when sampled. The PCR was carried out with 60 Vbeta primers and 13 Jbeta primers. The table came from immunoSEQ multiplex PCR; TCRdb's copy has only in-frame clones and leaves some out. In the table there are roughly 150,000 clones, over 80% of which are singletons. This chain connects TRBV2 to TRBJ1-2; weak D call: TRBD1 (6 bases). Material for sequencing was PBMCs. This TCR was recovered from a boy younger than 10 in good health and CMV-seronegative. The chain's CDR3 is CASSVLPGHQNYGYTF. The CDR3 DNA reads as TGTGCCAGCAGCGTATTACCGGGACACCAGAACTATGGCTACACCTTC. Filled out from reference TRBV2 and TRBJ1-2, the complete variable domain reads EPEVTQTPSHQVTQMGQEVILRCVPISNHLYFYWYRQILGQKVEFLVSFYNNEISEKSEIFDDQFSVERPDGSNFTLKIRSTKLEDSAMYFCASSVLPGHQNYGYTFGSGTRLTVV.